A single sample gave rise to the 4 T cell receptor beta chains below, sequenced in a study of cytomegalovirus exposure and HLA in healthy donors. Primers for the PCR totalled 60 Vbeta and 13 Jbeta. Clones were read by immunoSEQ multiplex PCR, and TCRdb kept only the in-frame ones, dropping some. The profile covers about 87,000 clones, with roughly 8.2% appearing a single time and approximately 2.5% taken by the ten largest. The sequenced sample consisted of PBMCs. The origin of the receptors is a man in his forties or fifties in good health and CMV-seronegative.

About this clone: The sample contains more than one DNA sequence encoding this CDR3. The V and J genes are TRBV2 and TRBJ1-1, with D uncertain. The V end was cut by 7 bases, the J end by 0 bases, with 3 bases between. CDR1 SNHLY and CDR2 FYNNEI come from the germline V gene. The CDR3 spans 11 residues. This CDR3 reads CASTLNTEAFF. The CDR3 DNA reads as TGTGCCAGCACATTGAACACTGAAGCTTTCTTT. Based on the CDR3 plus reference TRBV2 and TRBJ1-1, the full variable domain is EPEVTQTPSHQVTQMGQEVILRCVPISNHLYFYWYRQILGQKVEFLVSFYNNEISEKSEIFDDQFSVERPDGSNFTLKIRSTKLEDSAMYFCASTLNTEAFFGQGTRLTVV.

The rearrangement links TRBV5-4 to TRBJ1-1; D is possibly TRBD1 (5 bases). Looked up from germline, CDR1 is SGHNT and CDR2 is YYREEE (reference sequence). The length of the CDR3 is 14 residues. V shed 3 bases and J shed 4 bases, with 13 bases lying between them. DNA of the CDR3: TGTGCCAGCAGCTGGACGGGGGGTTCCACTGAAGCTTTCTTT. Encoded protein: CASSWTGGSTEAFF.

The rearrangement uses TRBV10-3 and TRBJ1-2, with 7 bases matching TRBD1. V lost 0 bases and J lost 8; bases outside the gene matches: 9. Germline V gene sequence: CDR1 ENHRY, CDR2 SYGVKD. CDR3 size: 15 residues. The CDR3 bases are TGTGCCATCAGTGAGTCGAGGGAAGGGGGCTTGGGCTACACCTTC. The encoded protein is CAISESREGGLGYTF.

The rearrangement joins TRBV6-6 to TRBJ1-3; 7 bases match TRBD1. The CDR3 contains 14 residues. Germline-derived CDR1 and CDR2 are MNHNY and SVGAGI (reference sequence). Unmatched junction bases numbered 4, after V lost 6 bases and J lost 2 bases. CDR3 sequence (DNA): TGTGCCAGCAGCCTTGACAGGGCTGGAAACACCATATATTTT. Its protein product is CASSLDRAGNTIYF.